This is a list of T cell receptor beta chains from one sample in a study of CD8+ T cells in alopecia areata. TCRdb's copy holds only in-frame clones and misses some; the assay was immunoSEQ multiplex PCR. The table records roughly 120,000 clones, under 40% of them present only once. The sequenced sample was CD4+ T cells sorted from blood. These receptors all stem from a human donor with alopecia areata. Each CDR3 is given with its conserved first and last residue. D genes are given only for firm matches. Some rows mark clone size as missing; the rest say once, few, many or name a class of expanded clone.

abundance: few
v_gene: TRBV28
d_gene: NA
j_gene: TRBJ1-1
CDR3nt: TGTGCCAGCAGTTCATTGAGGTCTTTCTTT
CDR3aa: CASSSLRSFF

abundance: NA
v_gene: TRBV29-1
d_gene: TRBD1
j_gene: TRBJ1-2
CDR3nt: TGCAGCGTGGGACCGGGACAGGGGTGGAATGGCTACACCTTC
CDR3aa: CSVGPGQGWNGYTF

abundance: few
v_gene: TRBV28
d_gene: NA
j_gene: TRBJ2-3
CDR3nt: TGTGCCAGCAAAGAAGGGCCCACAGATACGCAGTATTTT
CDR3aa: CASKEGPTDTQYF

abundance: few
v_gene: TRBV2
d_gene: NA
j_gene: TRBJ2-1
CDR3nt: TGTGCCAGCAGACCCGGGACGGCGAGAAACAATGAGCAGTTCTTC
CDR3aa: CASRPGTARNNEQFF

abundance: NA
v_gene: TRBV29-1
d_gene: TRBD1
j_gene: TRBJ1-2
CDR3nt: TGCAGCGCCCGGGGACAGGAAAATGGCTACACCTTC
CDR3aa: CSARGQENGYTF

abundance: few
v_gene: TRBV29-1
d_gene: TRBD1
j_gene: TRBJ1-1
CDR3nt: TGCAGCGTTGCGGGACAGCAAAACACTGAAGCTTTCTTT
CDR3aa: CSVAGQQNTEAFF

abundance: few
v_gene: TRBV5-1
d_gene: NA
j_gene: TRBJ2-7
CDR3nt: TGCGCCAGCAGCTCGCCCCCAGGGACCTACGAGCAGTACTTC
CDR3aa: CASSSPPGTYEQYF

abundance: NA
v_gene: TRBV20-1
d_gene: NA
j_gene: TRBJ2-7
CDR3nt: TGCAGTGCTAGACTAGCCTACGAGCAGTACTTC
CDR3aa: CSARLAYEQYF

abundance: NA
v_gene: TRBV7-9
d_gene: NA
j_gene: TRBJ2-6
CDR3nt: TGTGCCAGCAGCTTAGTTTCCGTGGCTGGGGCCAACGTCCTGACTTTC
CDR3aa: CASSLVSVAGANVLTF

abundance: NA
v_gene: TRBV30
d_gene: NA
j_gene: TRBJ2-7
CDR3nt: TGTGCCTGGAGTGAAATAGGTCGCTCCTACGAGCAGTACTTC
CDR3aa: CAWSEIGRSYEQYF

abundance: few
v_gene: TRBV7-2
d_gene: NA
j_gene: TRBJ2-5
CDR3nt: TGTGCCAGCAGCCCGACGGGACCACAAGAGACCCAGTACTTC
CDR3aa: CASSPTGPQETQYF

abundance: few
v_gene: TRBV5-1
d_gene: TRBD1
j_gene: TRBJ2-3
CDR3nt: TGCGCCAGCAGCTTGGAGCCTCAGGGGGTTAGCACAGATACGCAGTATTTT
CDR3aa: CASSLEPQGVSTDTQYF

abundance: few
v_gene: TRBV4-3
d_gene: TRBD2
j_gene: TRBJ2-1
CDR3nt: TGCGCCAGTACTAGCGGGCCACCTAAGTTCTTC
CDR3aa: CASTSGPPKFF

abundance: NA
v_gene: TRBV30
d_gene: NA
j_gene: TRBJ1-1
CDR3nt: TGTGCCTGGAGTAGACGGACAGCGAACACTGAAGCTTTCTTT
CDR3aa: CAWSRRTANTEAFF

abundance: NA
v_gene: TRBV28
d_gene: TRBD1
j_gene: TRBJ2-6
CDR3nt: TGTGCCAGCAGTCCCACCCTCTGGGACAGGGGACCCATCTCTGGGGCCAACGTCCTGACTTTC
CDR3aa: CASSPTLWDRGPISGANVLTF